This paragraph reports one TCR beta chain. The antigen remains unidentified. The data are from a study of cytomegalovirus exposure and HLA in healthy donors. The wider study: From HLA-typed donors, an early data release held about 92 million unique TCRs.

The PCR made use of 60 Vbeta and 13 Jbeta primers. The protocol was immunoSEQ multiplex PCR, while the TCRdb copy is restricted to in-frame clones and leaves out a portion. The table lists over 130,000 clones, 65% to 80% of them singletons. Study-level findings and limits: Available immune exposure information covered CMV serostatus only. The study labeled 164 TCR beta chains cytomegalovirus-associated.

The clonotype was recovered from a woman aged 25 to 39 in good health and CMV-seronegative. The sequenced sample consisted of PBMCs.

The CDR3 sequence is CASSPRETGGEQYF. The CDR3 nucleotides are TGTGCCAGCTCGCCTAGGGAGACAGGCGGTGAGCAGTACTTC. The gene calls are TRBV18 and TRBJ2-5; tentatively, D is TRBD1 (6 bases). The CDR3 is 14 residues long. The ends were cut back, 6 bases at V and 11 bases at J, with 22 bases in the middle. Germline V lookup: CDR1 KGHSH, CDR2 LQKENI.